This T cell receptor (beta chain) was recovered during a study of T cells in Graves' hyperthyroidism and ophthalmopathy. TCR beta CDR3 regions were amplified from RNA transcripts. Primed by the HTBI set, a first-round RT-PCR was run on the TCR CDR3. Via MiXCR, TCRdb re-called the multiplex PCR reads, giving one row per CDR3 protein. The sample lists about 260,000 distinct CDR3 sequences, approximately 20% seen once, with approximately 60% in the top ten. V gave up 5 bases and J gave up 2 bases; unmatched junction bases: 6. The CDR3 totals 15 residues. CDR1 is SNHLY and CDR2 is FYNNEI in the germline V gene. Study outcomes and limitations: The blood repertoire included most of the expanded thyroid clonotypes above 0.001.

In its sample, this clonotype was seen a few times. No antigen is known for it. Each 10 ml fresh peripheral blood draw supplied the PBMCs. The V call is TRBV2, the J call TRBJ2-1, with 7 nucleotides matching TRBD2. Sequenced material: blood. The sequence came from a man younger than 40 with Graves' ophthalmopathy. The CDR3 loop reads CASSILAETYNEQFF. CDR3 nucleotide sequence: TGTGCCAGCAGTATTCTAGCGGAAACCTACAATGAGCAGTTCTTC.